The present T cell receptor beta chain was sequenced within a study of blood T cell repertoires in COVID-19. Whole-study context: Acute and convalescent COVID-19 samples came from the United States, Italy and Spain. PBMCs, B-cell-depleted T cells, or T cells were the source of the cDNA or gDNA that made up the material.

Profiled with immunoSEQ multiplex PCR; TCRdb holds only in-frame clones, not every one. The table lists some 200,000 clones, around 80% of them singletons, with more than 9% in the top ten. Germline V CDR1 and CDR2: SGHVS, FNYEAQ. The CDR3 contains 13 residues. Between the trimmed V and J ends, which lost 4 bases and 6 bases, there was a span of 12 bases. Sequenced sample: peripheral blood. The chain links TRBV7-6 to TRBJ1-1; no clear D gene. This sequence was found in a woman at least 80 years old with acute or convalescent COVID-19. Here the CDR3 DNA reads TGTGCCAGCAGCTCCGCCTTTGGGCCTGAAGCTTTCTTT. Translated: CASSSAFGPEAFF.